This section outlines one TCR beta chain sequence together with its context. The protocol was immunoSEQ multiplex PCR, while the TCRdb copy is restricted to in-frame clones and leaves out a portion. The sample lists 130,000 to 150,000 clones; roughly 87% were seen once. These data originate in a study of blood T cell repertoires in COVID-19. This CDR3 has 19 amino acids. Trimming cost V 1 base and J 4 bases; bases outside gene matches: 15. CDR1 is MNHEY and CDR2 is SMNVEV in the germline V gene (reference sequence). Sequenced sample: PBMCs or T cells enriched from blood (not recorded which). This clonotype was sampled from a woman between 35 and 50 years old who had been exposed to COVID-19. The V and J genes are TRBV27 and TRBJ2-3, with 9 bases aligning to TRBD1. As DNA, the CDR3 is TGTGCCAGCAGTTTATTCCGTGTTCGTTCGACAGGGGGGGCAGATACGCAGTATTTT. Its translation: CASSLFRVRSTGGADTQYF.